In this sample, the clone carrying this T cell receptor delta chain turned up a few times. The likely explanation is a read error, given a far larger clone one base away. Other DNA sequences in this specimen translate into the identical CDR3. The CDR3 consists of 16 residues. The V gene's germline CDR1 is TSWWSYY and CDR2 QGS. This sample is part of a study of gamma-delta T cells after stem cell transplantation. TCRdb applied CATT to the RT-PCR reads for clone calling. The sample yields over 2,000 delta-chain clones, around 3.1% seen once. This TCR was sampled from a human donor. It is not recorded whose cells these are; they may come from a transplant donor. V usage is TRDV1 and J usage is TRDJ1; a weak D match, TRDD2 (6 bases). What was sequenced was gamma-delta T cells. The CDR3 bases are TGTGCCCTTGGGGCTTTTCCTAGTTTGGGTTTAGATAAACTCATCTTT. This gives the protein CALGAFPSLGLDKLIF.